This TCR beta chain was identified in a study of blood T cell repertoires in COVID-19. On the study more broadly: From the United States, Italy and Spain came samples of acute and convalescent COVID-19.

Authors' data handling: Amplified reference gene primers provided the basis for estimating nucleated cell counts. Some clones are missing from TCRdb's copy, which holds only in-frame ones; the method was immunoSEQ multiplex PCR. From that table come the V and J calls and clone size; the DNA was used to work out D and trimming. The sample records approximately 74,000 clones, around nine tenths being singletons. This CDR3 contains 18 residues. CDR1 and CDR2 from the germline V gene are MNHEY and SMNVEV (reference sequence). After removal of 3 bases from V and 9 bases from J, the junction contained 15 bases not matched to a gene.

The clonotype originates from a woman aged 55-69 years with acute or convalescent COVID-19. Sequencing input: peripheral blood. The chain is built from TRBV27 and TRBJ2-1, with 12 bases matching TRBD2. CDR3 in DNA: TGTGCCAGCAGTTTGTCACCAGGACTAGCGGGAAGGCGGGGTGAGCAGTTCTTC. Amino acid sequence: CASSLSPGLAGRRGEQFF.